This T cell receptor (beta chain) was sequenced in a study of T cell changes during pregnancy in multiple sclerosis. Germline trimming cut 8 bases from V and 1 base from J; bases unmatched to any gene: 4. CDR1 is SGHTA, CDR2 FQGTGA, per germline. This CDR3 has 15 residues. This clone came up once. Clones were read by immunoSEQ multiplex PCR, and TCRdb kept only the in-frame ones, dropping some. The sample contains 40,000 to 55,000 clones, 85% to 95% of which appear only once. Source material: peripheral blood. This sequence joins TRBV7-3 and TRBJ2-6, with 8 bases matching TRBD1. The receptor was derived from a female donor with multiple sclerosis, enrolled in a pregnancy study. This CDR3 is CASERTGSGANVLTF. CDR3 sequence (DNA): TGTGCCAGCGAACGGACAGGGTCTGGGGCCAACGTCCTGACTTTC.